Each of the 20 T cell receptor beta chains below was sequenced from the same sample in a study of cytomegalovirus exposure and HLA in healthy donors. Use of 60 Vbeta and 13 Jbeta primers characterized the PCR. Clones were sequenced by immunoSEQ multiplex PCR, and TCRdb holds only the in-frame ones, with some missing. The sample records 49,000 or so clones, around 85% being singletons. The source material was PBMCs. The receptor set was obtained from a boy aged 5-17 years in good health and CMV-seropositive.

In DNA, the CDR3 is TGTGCCAGTAGTTACACAGGGTGGGACTCCTACGAGCAGTACTTC. It is translated as CASSYTGWDSYEQYF. The rearrangement uses TRBV19 and TRBJ2-7, with a tentative D call TRBD1 (6 bases). Germline V gene lookup returns CDR1 LNHDA and CDR2 SQIVND (reference sequence). The CDR3 totals 15 residues. The ends were cut back, 5 bases at V and 0 bases at J, with 14 bases in the middle.

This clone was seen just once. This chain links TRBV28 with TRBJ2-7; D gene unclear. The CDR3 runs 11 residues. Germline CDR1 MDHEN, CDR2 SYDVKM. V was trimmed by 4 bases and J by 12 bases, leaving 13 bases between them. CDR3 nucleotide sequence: TGTGCCAGCAGTTCCACCCAGGTTCCGTACTTC. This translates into CASSSTQVPYF. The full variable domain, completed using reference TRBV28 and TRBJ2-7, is DVKVTQSSRYLVKRTGEKVFLECVQDMDHENMFWYRQDPGLGLRLIYFSYDVKMKEKGDIPEGYSVSREKKERFSLILESASTNQTSMYLCASSSTQVPYFGPGTRLTVT.

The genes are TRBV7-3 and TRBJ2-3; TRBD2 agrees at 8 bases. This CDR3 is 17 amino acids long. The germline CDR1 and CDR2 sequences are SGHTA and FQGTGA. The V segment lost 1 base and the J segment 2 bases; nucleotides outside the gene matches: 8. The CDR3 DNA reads TGTGCCAGCAGCTTAAACCCGGGGGGGCCCTCCACAGATACGCAGTATTTT. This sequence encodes CASSLNPGGPSTDTQYF.

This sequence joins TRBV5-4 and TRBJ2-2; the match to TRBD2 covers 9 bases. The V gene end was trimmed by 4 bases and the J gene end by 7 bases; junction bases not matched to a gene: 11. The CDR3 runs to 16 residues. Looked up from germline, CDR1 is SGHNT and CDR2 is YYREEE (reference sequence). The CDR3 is CASSPQGGGAHGELFF. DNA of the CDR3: TGTGCCAGCAGCCCCCAGGGCGGGGGGGCCCACGGGGAGCTGTTTTTT.

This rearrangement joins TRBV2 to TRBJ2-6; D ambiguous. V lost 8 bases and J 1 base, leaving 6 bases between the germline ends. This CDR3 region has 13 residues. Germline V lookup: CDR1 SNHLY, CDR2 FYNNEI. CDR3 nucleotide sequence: TGTGCCAGCCCCCAGTCTGGGGCCAACGTCCTGACTTTC. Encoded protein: CASPQSGANVLTF.

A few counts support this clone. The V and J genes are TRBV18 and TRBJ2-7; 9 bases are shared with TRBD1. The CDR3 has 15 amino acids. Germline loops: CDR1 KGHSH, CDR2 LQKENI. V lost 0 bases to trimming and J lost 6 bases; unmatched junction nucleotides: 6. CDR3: CASSPPGTGPFEQYF. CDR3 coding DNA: TGTGCCAGCTCACCACCCGGGACAGGGCCTTTCGAGCAGTACTTC.

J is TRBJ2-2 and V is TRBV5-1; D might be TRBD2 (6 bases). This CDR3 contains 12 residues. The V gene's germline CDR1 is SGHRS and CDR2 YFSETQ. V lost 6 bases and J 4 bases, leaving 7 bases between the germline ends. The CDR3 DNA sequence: TGCGCCAGCATCGGGGGCACCGGGGAGCTGTTTTTT. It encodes CASIGGTGELFF.

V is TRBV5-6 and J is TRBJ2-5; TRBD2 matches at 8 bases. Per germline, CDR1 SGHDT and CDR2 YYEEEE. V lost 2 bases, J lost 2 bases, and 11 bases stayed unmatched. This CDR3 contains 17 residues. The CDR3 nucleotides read TGTGCCAGCAGCTTCTTCAACGGGGGGGCGCGACAAGAGACCCAGTACTTC. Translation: CASSFFNGGARQETQYF.

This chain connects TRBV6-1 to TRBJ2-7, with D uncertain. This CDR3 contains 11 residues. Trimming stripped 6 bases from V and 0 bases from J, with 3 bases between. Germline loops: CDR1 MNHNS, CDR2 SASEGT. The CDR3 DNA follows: TGTGCCAGCAGCGGCTCCTACGAGCAGTACTTC. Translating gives CASSGSYEQYF.

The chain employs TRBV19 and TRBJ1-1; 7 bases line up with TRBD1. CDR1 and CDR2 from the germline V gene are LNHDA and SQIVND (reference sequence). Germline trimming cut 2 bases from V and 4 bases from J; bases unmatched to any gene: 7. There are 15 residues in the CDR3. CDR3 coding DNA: TGTGCCAGTAGTATATATGAGGGGGCTGGCACTGAAGCTTTCTTT. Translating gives CASSIYEGAGTEAFF. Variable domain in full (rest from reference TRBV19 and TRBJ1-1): DGGITQSPKYLFRKEGQNVTLSCEQNLNHDAMYWYRQDPGQGLRLIYYSQIVNDFQKGDIAEGYSVSREKKESFPLTVTSAQKNPTAFYLCASSIYEGAGTEAFFGQGTRLTVV.

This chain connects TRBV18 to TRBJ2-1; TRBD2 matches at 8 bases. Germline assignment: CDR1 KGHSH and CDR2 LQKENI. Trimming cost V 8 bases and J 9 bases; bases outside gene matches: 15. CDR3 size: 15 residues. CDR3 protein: CASHSGAPKIGEQFF. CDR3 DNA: TGTGCCAGCCATAGCGGGGCCCCTAAGATTGGTGAGCAGTTCTTC.

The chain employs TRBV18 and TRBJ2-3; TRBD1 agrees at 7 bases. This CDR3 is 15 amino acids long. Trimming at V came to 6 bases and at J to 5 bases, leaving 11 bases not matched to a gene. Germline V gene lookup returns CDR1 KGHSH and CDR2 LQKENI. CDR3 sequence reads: CASSLTTGVVDTQYF. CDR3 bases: TGTGCCAGCTCCTTAACCACAGGGGTGGTAGATACGCAGTATTTT.

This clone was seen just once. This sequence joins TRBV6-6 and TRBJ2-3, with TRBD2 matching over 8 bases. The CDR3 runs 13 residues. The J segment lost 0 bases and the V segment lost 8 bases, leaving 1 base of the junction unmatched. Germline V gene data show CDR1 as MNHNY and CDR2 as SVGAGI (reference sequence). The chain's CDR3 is CASERGSTDTQYF. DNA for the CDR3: TGTGCCAGCGAGCGGGGGAGCACAGATACGCAGTATTTT.

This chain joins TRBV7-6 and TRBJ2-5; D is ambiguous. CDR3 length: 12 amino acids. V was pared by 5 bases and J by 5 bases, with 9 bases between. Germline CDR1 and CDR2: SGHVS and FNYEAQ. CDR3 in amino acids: CASSPLGETQYF. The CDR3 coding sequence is TGTGCCAGCAGCCCCCTCGGGGAGACCCAGTACTTC.

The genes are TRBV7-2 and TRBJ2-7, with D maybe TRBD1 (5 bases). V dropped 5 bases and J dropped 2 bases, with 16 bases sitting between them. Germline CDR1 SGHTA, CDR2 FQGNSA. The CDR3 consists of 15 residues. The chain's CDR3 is CASSPVGESTYEQYF. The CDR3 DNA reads TGTGCCAGCAGCCCCGTAGGGGAATCAACCTACGAGCAGTACTTC.

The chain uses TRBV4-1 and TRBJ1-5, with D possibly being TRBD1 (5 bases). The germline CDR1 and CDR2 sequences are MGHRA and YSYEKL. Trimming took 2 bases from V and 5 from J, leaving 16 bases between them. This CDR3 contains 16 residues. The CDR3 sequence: CASSQSPGYRDQPQHF. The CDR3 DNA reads TGCGCCAGCAGCCAATCCCCAGGGTATCGGGATCAGCCCCAGCATTTT.

For the CDR3, the DNA is TGTGCCAGTTTCCCGGGACACCCGAGCTCCTACAATGAGCAGTTCTTC. This encodes CASFPGHPSSYNEQFF. The rearrangement links TRBV19 to TRBJ2-1, with a possible D match to TRBD1 (6 bases). Looked up from germline, CDR1 is LNHDA and CDR2 is SQIVND (reference sequence). V was clipped by 8 bases and J by 0 bases, with 17 bases between them. The CDR3 has 16 amino acids.

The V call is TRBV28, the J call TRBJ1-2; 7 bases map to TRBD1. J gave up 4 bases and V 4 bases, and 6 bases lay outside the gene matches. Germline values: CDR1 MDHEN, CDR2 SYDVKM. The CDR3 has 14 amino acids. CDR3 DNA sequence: TGTGCCAGCAGTTATCCGGGACAGAGCTATGGCTACACCTTC. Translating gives CASSYPGQSYGYTF.

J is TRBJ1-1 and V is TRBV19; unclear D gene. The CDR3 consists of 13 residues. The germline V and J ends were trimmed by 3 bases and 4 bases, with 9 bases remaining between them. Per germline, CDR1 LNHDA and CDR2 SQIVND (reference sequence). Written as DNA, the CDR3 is TGTGCCAGTAGTATCCACCCGGGCACTGAAGCTTTCTTT. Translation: CASSIHPGTEAFF.

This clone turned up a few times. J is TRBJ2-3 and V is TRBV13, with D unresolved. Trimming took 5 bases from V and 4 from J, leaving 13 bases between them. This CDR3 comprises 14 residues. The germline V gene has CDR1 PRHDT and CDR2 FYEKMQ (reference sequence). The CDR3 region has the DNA TGTGCCAGCAGCGGCGAGAACAGTGCAGATACGCAGTATTTT. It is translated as CASSGENSADTQYF.